This is a list of T cell receptor beta chains from one sample in a study of blood T cell repertoires in COVID-19. Clones were sequenced by immunoSEQ multiplex PCR, and TCRdb holds only the in-frame ones, with some missing. The repertoire consists of some 460,000 clones, with around nine tenths occurring once and the leading ten covering 4.3%. Sequencing was performed on peripheral blood. These receptors were collected from a woman in her twenties or thirties with acute or convalescent COVID-19. Each CDR3 is given with its conserved first and last residue. D genes are given only for firm matches. Expanded clones get a size class; other rows say once, few or many, or leave the size out.

clone_size: few; d_call: -; j_call: TRBJ1-3; v_call: TRBV9; cdr3_aa: CASSVWGDSGNTIYF; cdr3_nt: TGTGCCAGCAGCGTATGGGGGGACTCTGGAAACACCATATATTTT
clone_size: -; d_call: TRBD1; j_call: TRBJ1-6; v_call: TRBV24-1; cdr3_aa: CAVKGGQGDSPLHF; cdr3_nt: TGTGCCGTAAAAGGGGGACAGGGGGATTCACCCCTCCACTTT
clone_size: -; d_call: -; j_call: TRBJ2-7; v_call: TRBV12-3/TRBV12-4; cdr3_aa: CASSETGYEQYF; cdr3_nt: TGTGCCAGCAGCGAAACAGGGTACGAGCAGTACTTC
clone_size: once; d_call: -; j_call: TRBJ1-5; v_call: TRBV3-1/TRBV3-2; cdr3_aa: CASSQGPWAEQPQHF; cdr3_nt: TGTGCCAGCAGCCAAGGTCCTTGGGCTGAGCAGCCCCAGCATTTT
clone_size: -; d_call: TRBD1; j_call: TRBJ1-6; v_call: TRBV5-1; cdr3_aa: CASSSGTGHSPLHF; cdr3_nt: TGCGCCAGCAGCTCCGGGACAGGGCATTCACCCCTCCACTTT
clone_size: -; d_call: TRBD1; j_call: TRBJ2-1; v_call: TRBV28; cdr3_aa: CASSSTGAVTHNEQFF; cdr3_nt: TGTGCCAGCAGTTCCACAGGGGCTGTTACACACAATGAGCAGTTCTTC
clone_size: -; d_call: -; j_call: TRBJ1-2; v_call: TRBV5-1; cdr3_aa: CASSPVSVHGYTF; cdr3_nt: TGCGCCAGCAGCCCGGTCTCGGTACATGGCTACACCTTC
clone_size: -; d_call: TRBD1; j_call: TRBJ1-2; v_call: TRBV28; cdr3_aa: CASSLRGLYYGYTF; cdr3_nt: TGTGCCAGCAGTTTAAGGGGGCTTTACTATGGCTACACCTTC
clone_size: few; d_call: -; j_call: TRBJ1-1; v_call: TRBV2; cdr3_aa: CASRHRGLGTEAFF; cdr3_nt: TGTGCCAGCAGGCATCGGGGTTTGGGCACTGAAGCTTTCTTT
clone_size: -; d_call: -; j_call: TRBJ2-7; v_call: TRBV2; cdr3_aa: CASRGGLVPYEQYF; cdr3_nt: TGTGCCAGCAGGGGAGGACTGGTGCCCTACGAGCAGTACTTC
clone_size: -; d_call: -; j_call: TRBJ1-1; v_call: TRBV9; cdr3_aa: CASSLPRREAFF; cdr3_nt: TGTGCCAGCAGCCTCCCTCGGCGGGAAGCTTTCTTT
clone_size: -; d_call: -; j_call: TRBJ1-4; v_call: TRBV5-6; cdr3_aa: CASSPGSPSGFNEKLFF; cdr3_nt: TGTGCCAGCAGCCCGGGGTCTCCATCGGGCTTTAATGAAAAACTGTTTTTT